This T cell receptor beta chain was profiled in a study of blood T cell repertoires in COVID-19 (dated by TCRdb to 2018 to 2020). The study in broad terms: Collaborator samples came from the United States, Italy and Spain and covered acute and convalescent phases of COVID-19. The dataset comprised deeply sampled blood TCRbeta repertoires from subjects exposed to, actively infected with, or recovered from COVID-19. Where available, HLA class I and class II types were obtained from metadata supplied by the sample provider rather than from assay-based typing. A freely available public database, intended as a resource for researchers studying the immune response to SARS-CoV-2, is where the repertoires were released. The sample metadata nearly always contained a de-identified subject ID, COVID-19 status, age in years and sex. The prospective study material was composed of cDNA or gDNA derived from T cells, B-cell-depleted T cells, or PBMCs. The samples were drawn from two sources: the first 160 participants of the ongoing ImmuneRACE study, and 1,200 or so subjects contributed by 6 global collaborators. The full study reports these points: The amount of clinical and demographic metadata varied by source and participant and was provided uncurated.

Collaborating institutions collected whole blood in K2EDTA tubes following their own protocols. Collaborator samples were shipped for TCRbeta analysis as frozen whole blood, isolated PBMCs, or DNA extracted from either sample type. V is clipped by 5 bases and J by 0 bases, and the sequence between their germline boundaries is 6 bases long. CDR1 and CDR2, per the germline V gene, are SGHDT and YYEEEE. The CDR3 holds 12 amino acids from the cysteine to the phenylalanine. The CDR3 DNA has 36 bases and is translated from base 1. Of note for this clone: The antigen it recognizes is unknown. No qualities accompany the bases; no much larger clone lies one base away.

TCRbeta CDR3 regions were amplified from genomic DNA using the immunoSEQ Assay, a bias-controlled multiplex PCR. Per the authors' processing: Within the assay, amplification of reference gene primers was used to estimate how many nucleated cells each sample contained. To quantify the absolute abundance of each unique TCRbeta CDR3 rearrangement, sequence reads were collapsed and filtered. For each sample, productive Simpson clonality was calculated as the square root of Simpson's diversity index across productive rearrangements. TCRdb re-hosts the immuneACCESS table, in-frame sequences only. Its copies lack some clones; in the studies checked, an unresolved V gene accounts for under half of them, and the cause for the rest is not known. The V and J calls and clone size are taken from that table; D and trimming were inferred from the DNA. The sample table records 450,000 to 500,000 clones; 80% to 90% of these occur just once. The ten largest make up about 3.2% of the sample.

The receptor was derived from a human donor in a cohort sampled during active COVID-19. The rearranged chain carries TRBV5-6 and TRBJ2-7, with the D gene not clear enough to name. Material for sequencing was peripheral blood. The CDR3 sequence is CASSISSYEQYF. The nucleotide sequence reads TGTGCCAGCAGTATTAGCTCCTACGAGCAGTACTTC.